What follows is one T cell receptor (beta chain) and its context. Original handling: Counts of nucleated cells, estimated from reference gene primer amplification, were obtained. The protocol was immunoSEQ multiplex PCR, while the TCRdb copy is restricted to in-frame clones and leaves out a portion. V, J and clone size are taken as reported in that table, and D and trimming were inferred from the DNA itself. The table has some 400,000 clones, approximately 92% seen once; the top ten hold 0.9% to 1.2%. Enrollees, about 18 to 89 years old, lived in fewer than 25 US areas. V gave up 2 bases and J gave up 2 bases, with 10 bases separating them. The CDR3 is 14 residues long. Germline V gene sequence: CDR1 KGHSH, CDR2 LQKENI. The data stem from a study of blood T cell repertoires in COVID-19. The overall study: Samples taken during acute and convalescent COVID-19 were collected in the United States, Italy and Spain. PBMCs, B-cell-depleted T cells, or T cells were the source of the cDNA or gDNA that made up the material.

What was sequenced was PBMCs or T cells enriched from blood (not recorded which). The source is a man aged 25-45 years who had recovered from COVID-19. The J gene is TRBJ2-7, the V gene TRBV18; D may be TRBD1 (6 bases). The CDR3 sequence is CASSPEAGAYEQYF. The CDR3 bases are TGTGCCAGCTCACCAGAGGCAGGGGCCTACGAGCAGTACTTC.